The 26 T cell receptor beta chains below all came from one sample that was sequenced in a study of T cell responses to AZD1222 COVID-19 vaccine. Measured with immunoSEQ multiplex PCR; TCRdb has only the in-frame clones, and not every one. The sample yields about 110,000 clones, approximately 90% seen once. Source: peripheral blood, taken on day 0 of AZD1222 vaccination. The receptor set was obtained from an adult in good health.

This sequence joins TRBV12-3 or TRBV12-4 and TRBJ1-5; D is uncertain. V shed 6 bases and J shed 4 bases, with 10 bases lying between them. There are 13 residues in the CDR3. The CDR3 here is CASSPNPNQPQHF. The CDR3, as DNA: TGTGCCAGCAGCCCAAACCCGAATCAGCCCCAGCATTTT.

J is TRBJ2-1 and V is TRBV3-1 (or the pseudogene TRBV3-2); TRBD2 aligns across 8 bases. With V trimmed by 4 bases and J by 9 bases, 5 bases remained unmatched. Looked up from germline, CDR1 is LGHDT and CDR2 is YNNKEL (reference sequence). This CDR3 comprises 13 residues. CDR3 DNA sequence: TGTGCCAGCAGCCCGGGGACTAGGGGTGAGCAGTTCTTC. It encodes CASSPGTRGEQFF.

This CDR3 reads CASRETIGPQHF. DNA for the CDR3: TGTGCCAGCAGGGAGACGATAGGGCCCCAGCATTTT. The rearrangement links TRBV2 to TRBJ1-5; D unresolved. V was clipped by 6 bases and J by 9 bases, with 12 bases between them. Germline V gene sequence: CDR1 SNHLY, CDR2 FYNNEI. CDR3 length: 12 residues.

The table lists this clone with a few counts. This sequence joins TRBV5-4 and TRBJ1-3; TRBD1 matches 10 bases. This CDR3 spans 19 amino acids. J was trimmed by 0 bases and V by 3 bases; bases with no gene match: 12. The germline CDR1 and CDR2 sequences are SGHNT and YYREEE (reference sequence). DNA of the CDR3: TGTGCCAGCAGCTCCTCTCCGCCGGGACAGGGGAGCTCTGGAAACACCATATATTTT. This gives the protein CASSSSPPGQGSSGNTIYF.

The genes are TRBV2 and TRBJ1-1; 7 nucleotides match TRBD1. After removal of 7 bases from V and 7 bases from J, the junction contained 12 bases not matched to a gene. CDR3 length equals 14 residues. CDR1 and CDR2 (germline): SNHLY, FYNNEI. Here the CDR3 DNA reads TGTGCCAGCAAGCCGGGAAGGGGGCAAGGTGAAGCTTTCTTT. Protein sequence: CASKPGRGQGEAFF.

This clone was seen only once. This chain links TRBV5-1 with TRBJ1-3; 9 bases are a match to TRBD1. Germline V lookup: CDR1 SGHRS, CDR2 YFSETQ. J lost 0 bases, V lost 5 bases, and 6 bases had no gene match. CDR3 size: 16 residues. CDR3 coding DNA: TGCGCCAGCAGGAACGGACAGGGGAGCTCTGGAAACACCATATATTTT. Translating gives CASRNGQGSSGNTIYF.

The gene calls are TRBV3-1 (or the pseudogene TRBV3-2) and TRBJ1-1, with unresolved D. The CDR3 contains 15 residues. V lost 0 bases, J lost 6 bases, and 14 bases lay in between. Germline CDR1 LGHDT, CDR2 YNNKEL (reference sequence). CDR3: CASSQEVARVAEAFF. The CDR3 nucleotides read TGTGCCAGCAGCCAAGAAGTCGCAAGGGTTGCTGAAGCTTTCTTT.

The chain has TRBV19 and TRBJ1-6, with a weak D call TRBD1 (6 bases). The CDR3 has 14 amino acids. V was clipped by 9 bases and J by 7 bases, with 16 bases between them. Germline CDR1 is LNHDA and CDR2 is SQIVND (reference sequence). The CDR3 bases are TGTGCCAGCCAACTAAGGGGGAAAAATTCACCCCTCCACTTT. Its protein is CASQLRGKNSPLHF.

V usage is TRBV28 and J usage is TRBJ2-7; D is ambiguous. The CDR3 covers 14 residues. V shed 5 bases and J shed 0 bases, with 11 bases lying between them. CDR1 and CDR2 from the germline V gene are MDHEN and SYDVKM. CDR3 bases: TGTGCCAGCAGTCCCCGGCCGTCCTCCTACGAGCAGTACTTC. Translation gives CASSPRPSSYEQYF.

V usage is TRBV5-4 and J usage is TRBJ2-2; D is possibly TRBD1 (7 bases). Germline V CDR1 and CDR2: SGHNT, YYREEE (reference sequence). CDR3 length: 14 residues. V was trimmed by 8 bases and J by 3 bases, leaving 14 bases between them. The CDR3 sequence is CASRRDSYTGELFF. The CDR3 DNA reads as TGTGCCAGTAGGCGGGACAGTTACACCGGGGAGCTGTTTTTT.

The chain couples TRBV4-3 to TRBJ1-2; tentative D call: TRBD1 (6 bases). The CDR3 is 15 amino acids. The V end lost 0 bases, the J end lost 0 bases, and 8 bases lay between the germline ends. Germline CDR1 LGHNA, CDR2 YSLEER. CDR3 coding DNA: TGCGCCAGCAGCCAAGACGCAGGGGCTAACTATGGCTACACCTTC. This gives the protein CASSQDAGANYGYTF.

The genes are TRBV4-1 and TRBJ2-2; TRBD2 might be the D (6 bases). V shed 3 bases and J shed 7 bases, with 18 bases lying between them. CDR1 and CDR2 from the germline V gene are MGHRA and YSYEKL. This CDR3 is built from 16 residues. Here the CDR3 DNA reads TGCGCCAGCAGCCAGGAACCCGGGACTTCCTTCGGGGAGCTGTTTTTT. Translating it yields CASSQEPGTSFGELFF.

The V gene is TRBV14, the J gene TRBJ1-2, with 10 bases matching TRBD1. The CDR3 is 15 residues long. J lost 4 bases, V lost 3 bases, and 5 bases had no gene match. Germline values: CDR1 SGHDN, CDR2 FVKESK. CDR3 in amino acids: CASSHRDRGVYGYTF. The CDR3 DNA follows: TGTGCCAGCAGCCACAGGGACAGGGGAGTCTATGGCTACACCTTC.

V usage is TRBV19 and J usage is TRBJ1-2; unclear D gene. The CDR3 runs 10 residues. Germline-derived CDR1 and CDR2 are LNHDA and SQIVND (reference sequence). With 8 bases removed from V and 8 bases from J, the gap between germline ends came to 9 bases. In nucleotides, the CDR3 is TGTGCCAGTGGCTACACGGGCTACACCTTC. It is translated as CASGYTGYTF.

The rearrangement uses TRBV3-1 (or the pseudogene TRBV3-2) and TRBJ2-1; 14 bases line up with TRBD2. The germline CDR1 and CDR2 sequences are LGHDT and YNNKEL (reference sequence). The CDR3 runs 18 residues. V lost 4 bases to trimming and J lost 8 bases; unmatched junction nucleotides: 13. CDR3 residues: CASSPKHPGLAGEYEQFF. The CDR3 coding sequence is TGTGCCAGCAGCCCGAAGCACCCGGGACTAGCGGGGGAATATGAGCAGTTCTTC.

This clone was counted once. This chain connects TRBV2 to TRBJ2-1; the D is unclear. The CDR3 covers 14 residues. V was cut by 2 bases and J by 4 bases, with 9 bases left in between. Germline lookup yields CDR1 SNHLY and CDR2 FYNNEI. CDR3 residues: CASSEQSFYNEQFF. In DNA, the CDR3 is TGTGCCAGCAGTGAACAGAGTTTTTACAATGAGCAGTTCTTC.

The chain joins TRBV4-3 to TRBJ1-6; 7 nucleotides agree with TRBD1. Germline CDR1 LGHNA, CDR2 YSLEER. V was pared by 3 bases and J by 8 bases, with 7 bases of the junction left unmatched. This CDR3 is built from 15 residues. Here the CDR3 DNA reads TGCGCCAGCAGCCACGCACAGGGGCTTGATTCACCCCTCCACTTT. Amino acid sequence: CASSHAQGLDSPLHF.

V and J are TRBV13 and TRBJ2-7, with 7 bases identical to TRBD1. This CDR3 contains 15 residues. In germline, CDR1 is PRHDT, CDR2 FYEKMQ (reference sequence). V was clipped by 2 bases and J by 5 bases; unmatched bases: 9. The CDR3 is CASSLPDRAVHEQYF. In DNA form, the CDR3 reads TGTGCCAGCAGCTTACCAGACAGGGCGGTGCACGAGCAGTACTTC.

This clone was found once. The chain couples TRBV7-2 to TRBJ1-2; no clear D gene. Germline lookup yields CDR1 SGHTA and CDR2 FQGNSA. V was clipped by 1 base and J by 0 bases, with 6 bases between them. This CDR3 has 14 residues. CDR3 in DNA: TGTGCCAGCAGCTTAGTTGCGTCTAACTATGGCTACACCTTC. It encodes CASSLVASNYGYTF.

V usage is TRBV7-3 and J usage is TRBJ1-5; 10 bases line up with TRBD1. V lost 5 bases and J lost 6; bases outside the gene matches: 7. The CDR3 spans 15 residues. Germline V gene sequence: CDR1 SGHTA, CDR2 FQGTGA. Written as DNA, the CDR3 is TGTGCCAGCAGCCCGACAGGGGGCATGGGTCAGCCCCAGCATTTT. It codes for CASSPTGGMGQPQHF.

For the CDR3, the DNA is TGTGCCAGCAGCTTTCTTGGGGGACAGGGGCTCCTGGACACTGAAGCTTTCTTT. Its protein product is CASSFLGGQGLLDTEAFF. The chain employs TRBV7-9 and TRBJ1-1; TRBD1 agrees at 10 bases. The CDR3 extends over 18 amino acids. The V segment lost 3 bases and the J segment 3 bases; nucleotides outside the gene matches: 13. The germline V gene has CDR1 SEHNR and CDR2 FQNEAQ (reference sequence).

The rearrangement links TRBV6-5 to TRBJ2-1; 12 bases agree with TRBD2. The ends lost 2 bases at V and 3 bases at J; junction bases unmatched: 2. CDR1 and CDR2 (germline): MNHEY, SVGAGI. The CDR3 loop spans 16 amino acids. DNA for the CDR3: TGTGCCAGCAGTTACAGGACTAGCGGGGACTACAATGAGCAGTTCTTC. It yields the protein CASSYRTSGDYNEQFF.

The CDR3 reads CASSRTGEGEYF. Written as DNA, the CDR3 is TGTGCCAGCAGCCGGACAGGGGAAGGGGAGTACTTC. The genes are TRBV6-2 or TRBV6-3 and TRBJ2-7; 9 positions agree with TRBD1. The V gene's germline CDR1 is MNHEY and CDR2 SVGEGT. This CDR3 has 12 amino acids. J was trimmed by 11 bases and V by 6 bases; bases with no gene match: 8.

This chain joins TRBV28 and TRBJ1-1; 7 nucleotides align to TRBD1. V shed 8 bases, J shed 0 bases, and the junction held 9 bases outside the gene matches. CDR1 is MDHEN, CDR2 SYDVKM, per germline. This CDR3 is built from 15 residues. CDR3 loop: CASFEQGVMNTEAFF. The CDR3 nucleotides are TGTGCCAGCTTTGAGCAGGGGGTGATGAACACTGAAGCTTTCTTT.

The J gene is TRBJ2-3, the V gene TRBV7-3; 7 bases agree with TRBD2. V was pared by 5 bases and J by 0 bases, with 8 bases of the junction left unmatched. The CDR3 has 16 amino acids. Germline V gene sequence: CDR1 SGHTA, CDR2 FQGTGA. The CDR3 here is CASSPGTITSTDTQYF. The CDR3 region has the DNA TGTGCCAGCAGCCCCGGGACTATAACTAGCACAGATACGCAGTATTTT.

The chain has TRBV19 and TRBJ2-4; D is possibly TRBD1 or TRBD2 (5 bases each). Germline V lookup: CDR1 LNHDA, CDR2 SQIVND (reference sequence). V shed 5 bases and J shed 1 base, with 24 bases lying between them. This CDR3 spans 19 amino acids. As DNA, the CDR3 is TGTGCCAGTAGTTGGGCCGGGACGGAGCCCCCCTGGGCCAAAAACATTCAGTACTTC. Its translation is CASSWAGTEPPWAKNIQYF.